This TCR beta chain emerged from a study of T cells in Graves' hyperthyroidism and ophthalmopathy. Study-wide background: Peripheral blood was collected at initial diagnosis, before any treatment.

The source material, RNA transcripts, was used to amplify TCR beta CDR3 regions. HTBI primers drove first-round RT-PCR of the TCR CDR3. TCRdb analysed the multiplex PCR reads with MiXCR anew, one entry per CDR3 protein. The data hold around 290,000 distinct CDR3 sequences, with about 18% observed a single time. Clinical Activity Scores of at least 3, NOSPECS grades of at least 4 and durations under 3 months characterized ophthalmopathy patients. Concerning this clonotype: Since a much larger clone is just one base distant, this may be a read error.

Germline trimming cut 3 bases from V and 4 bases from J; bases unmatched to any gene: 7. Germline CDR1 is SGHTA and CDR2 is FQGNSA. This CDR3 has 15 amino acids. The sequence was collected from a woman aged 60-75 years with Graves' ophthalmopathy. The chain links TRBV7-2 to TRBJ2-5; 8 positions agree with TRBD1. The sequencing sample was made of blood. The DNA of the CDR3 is TGTGCCAGCAGCTTCTCCGCCGGGACAGGAGAGACCCAGTACTTC. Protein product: CASSFSAGTGETQYF.